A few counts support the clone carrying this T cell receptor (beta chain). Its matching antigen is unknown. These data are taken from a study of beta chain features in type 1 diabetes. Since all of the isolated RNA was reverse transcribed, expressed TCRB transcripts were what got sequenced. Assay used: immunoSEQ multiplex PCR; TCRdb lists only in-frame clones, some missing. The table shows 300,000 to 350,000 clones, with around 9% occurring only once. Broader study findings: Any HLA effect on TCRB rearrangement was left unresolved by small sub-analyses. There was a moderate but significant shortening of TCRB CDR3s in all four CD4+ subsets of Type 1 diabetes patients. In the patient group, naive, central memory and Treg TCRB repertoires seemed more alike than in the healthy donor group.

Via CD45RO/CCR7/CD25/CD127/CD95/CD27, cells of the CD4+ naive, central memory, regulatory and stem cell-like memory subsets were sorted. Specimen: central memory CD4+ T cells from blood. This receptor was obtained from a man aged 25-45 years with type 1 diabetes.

The CDR3 sequence: CASSQAGTDKTSSYEQYF. DNA of the CDR3: TGTGCCAGCTCACAAGCCGGGACAGACAAGACTAGCTCCTACGAGCAGTACTTC. This rearrangement joins TRBV18 to TRBJ2-7; D possibly corresponds to TRBD1 (7 bases). V was clipped by 4 bases and J by 0 bases, with 22 bases between them. The length of the CDR3 is 18 residues. The germline V gene has CDR1 KGHSH and CDR2 LQKENI.